The clone carrying this T cell receptor (beta chain) was counted at least ten times. The antigen is not known. The data were obtained in a study of regulatory T cells in long-lasting Graves disease. The study, taken as a whole, reports: Shared public clonotypes totalled 2,741 in persistent patients, compared with 966 in new patients. When disease was persistent, TRBV28, TRBJ1-2 and TRBJ2-5 were the favored segments.

In germline, CDR1 is SGHAT, CDR2 FQDESV (reference sequence). This CDR3 has 14 amino acids. Trimming stripped 1 base from V and 4 bases from J, with 10 bases between. According to the study, TCR beta libraries were built with iRepertoire HTBI primers and CDR3-region Arm-PCR. TCRdb reprocessed the multiplex PCR reads via MiXCR and lists one record per CDR3 protein. The data contain about 220,000 distinct CDR3 sequences, approximately 19% of them singletons. Time point in this sample: newly diagnosed GD, antithyroid drugs for less than 3 months. Construction of the TCR library relied on RNA isolated from PBMCs. The same sample was also used in a study of T cells in Graves' hyperthyroidism and ophthalmopathy. That paper notes: Diagnoses were made from clinical symptoms, serum measures (thyroxine and TRAb), thyroid ultrasound and orbital computed tomography. HTBI primers were employed in a first-round RT-PCR of the TCR CDR3.

Here the sequenced sample was peripheral blood mononuclear cells (PBMCs), taken at new diagnosis, from a patient treated with antithyroid drugs. The chain carries TRBV11-1 and TRBJ1-1, with D unresolved. The clonotype comes from a woman aged 25 to 39 with Graves disease. In DNA, the CDR3 is TGTGCCAGCAGCTTAGGGGAGCGAGGCACTGAAGCTTTCTTT. It specifies CASSLGERGTEAFF.